This is a list of T cell receptor beta chains from one sample in a study of vaccination effects on CD4 cells after COVID-19. Assay used: immunoSEQ multiplex PCR; TCRdb lists only in-frame clones, some missing. Here the sample spans approximately 28,000 clones, more than 65% being singletons. Their target antigens are unknown. Specimen: CD4+ T cells from PBMCs cultured with HCoV-NL63 spike peptides, collected after COVID-19 vaccination. The receptor set was obtained from a human donor who received a COVID-19 vaccine. Both conserved end residues are part of each CDR3. A D gene is named only where the DNA matches it firmly. A clone size is listed for some rows: how often the clone was seen (once, few, many), or a class if it is expanded.

J: TRBJ1-2; size: NA; length: 12; D: NA; V: TRBV5-4; DNA: TGTGCCAGCAGCCTAGAGTACTATGGCTACACCTTC; CDR3: CASSLEYYGYTF
J: TRBJ2-5; size: NA; length: 14; D: NA; V: TRBV4-1; DNA: TGCGCCAGCAGCCAAGATCAGGGATTGGAGACCCAGTACTTC; CDR3: CASSQDQGLETQYF
J: TRBJ2-1; size: NA; length: 15; D: NA; V: TRBV6-5; DNA: TGTGCCAGCAGCGAGATCGGGGGGCAGAACAATGAGCAGTTCTTC; CDR3: CASSEIGGQNNEQFF
J: TRBJ2-7; size: NA; length: 15; D: NA; V: TRBV15; DNA: TGTGCCACCAGCACCCTTGGACGGGGGAAGGACGAGCAGTACTTC; CDR3: CATSTLGRGKDEQYF
J: TRBJ1-1; size: NA; length: 15; D: TRBD1; V: TRBV9; DNA: TGTGCCAGCAGCGTACAGGGGGCTCTGAACACTGAAGCTTTCTTT; CDR3: CASSVQGALNTEAFF
J: TRBJ2-7; size: NA; length: 13; D: NA; V: TRBV6-4; DNA: TGTGCCAGCACCGGGCAGGTGCTTTACGAGCAGTACTTC; CDR3: CASTGQVLYEQYF
J: TRBJ2-1; size: NA; length: 14; D: NA; V: TRBV2; DNA: TGTGCCAGCAGTGAAAGGGGACTGTACAATGAGCAGTTCTTC; CDR3: CASSERGLYNEQFF
J: TRBJ2-7; size: NA; length: 14; D: NA; V: TRBV9; DNA: TGTGCCAGCAGCGCCACCGTCGGCTCCTACGAGCAGTACTTC; CDR3: CASSATVGSYEQYF
J: TRBJ2-3; size: NA; length: 15; D: TRBD2; V: TRBV6-5; DNA: TGTGCCAGCAGTTTTCCGGGGGGTGGTAGAGATACGCAGTATTTT; CDR3: CASSFPGGGRDTQYF
J: TRBJ2-7; size: NA; length: 14; D: TRBD1; V: TRBV6-5; DNA: TGTGCCAGCAGTTACAACGGAGACAGGGGCGAGCAGTACTTC; CDR3: CASSYNGDRGEQYF
J: TRBJ1-3; size: NA; length: 12; D: NA; V: TRBV2; DNA: TGTGCCAGCATGGGTAGAGGAAACACCATATATTTT; CDR3: CASMGRGNTIYF
J: TRBJ1-1; size: NA; length: 13; D: NA; V: TRBV12-3/TRBV12-4; DNA: TGTGCCAGCAGTTTAATGGGGGGCACTGAAGCTTTCTTT; CDR3: CASSLMGGTEAFF
J: TRBJ2-7; size: NA; length: 16; D: NA; V: TRBV18; DNA: TGTGCCAGCTCACCGAGGATAGAACACGGAGGTAACGAGCAGTACTTC; CDR3: CASSPRIEHGGNEQYF
J: TRBJ2-1; size: NA; length: 13; D: NA; V: TRBV5-1; DNA: TGCGCCAGCAGCTTATGGGGTGCAAATGAGCAGTTCTTC; CDR3: CASSLWGANEQFF
J: TRBJ2-1; size: NA; length: 15; D: NA; V: TRBV7-2; DNA: TGTGCCAGCAGCCATTTTTTCCTCATCCACAATGAGCAGTTCTTC; CDR3: CASSHFFLIHNEQFF
J: TRBJ2-1; size: NA; length: 14; D: NA; V: TRBV7-9; DNA: TGTGCCAGTACAGGGGCGGGGGAATACAATGAGCAGTTCTTC; CDR3: CASTGAGEYNEQFF
J: TRBJ2-5; size: NA; length: 15; D: TRBD2; V: TRBV13; DNA: TGTGCCAGCAACAGACTAGCGGAGTACCAAGAGACCCAGTACTTC; CDR3: CASNRLAEYQETQYF
J: TRBJ2-5; size: few; length: 12; D: NA; V: TRBV19; DNA: TGTGCCAGTAGAGGGGCCGGGGAGACCCAGTACTTC; CDR3: CASRGAGETQYF
J: TRBJ1-1; size: NA; length: 13; D: TRBD1; V: TRBV6-5; DNA: TGTGCCAGCAGTTCGAGACAGGGGGCTGAAGCTTTCTTT; CDR3: CASSSRQGAEAFF
J: TRBJ1-3; size: NA; length: 12; D: NA; V: TRBV5-4; DNA: TGTGCCAGCAGCCAAGAAGGAAACACCATATATTTT; CDR3: CASSQEGNTIYF
J: TRBJ1-2; size: few; length: 14; D: TRBD1; V: TRBV7-9; DNA: TGTGCCAGCAGCACTGCCGGGACAGTCTATGGCTACACCTTC; CDR3: CASSTAGTVYGYTF
J: TRBJ2-1; size: NA; length: 13; D: TRBD2; V: TRBV6-4; DNA: TGTGCCAGCAGTGAGCGGGAGCACAATGAGCAGTTCTTC; CDR3: CASSEREHNEQFF
J: TRBJ1-1; size: NA; length: 13; D: NA; V: TRBV7-9; DNA: TGTGCCAGCAGCTTAGTGGAGGGTACTGAAGCTTTCTTT; CDR3: CASSLVEGTEAFF
J: TRBJ2-3; size: NA; length: 14; D: NA; V: TRBV14; DNA: TGTGCCAGCAGCTCAGACTGGGTGGGAGATACGCAGTATTTT; CDR3: CASSSDWVGDTQYF
J: TRBJ1-1; size: NA; length: 14; D: TRBD1; V: TRBV6-5; DNA: TGTGCCAGCAATCAACAGGGGAGACGGACTGAAGCTTTCTTT; CDR3: CASNQQGRRTEAFF
J: TRBJ2-7; size: NA; length: 15; D: TRBD2; V: TRBV5-1; DNA: TGCGCCAGCAGCCCCGAAGCGGGAGAGCCCTACGAGCAGTACTTC; CDR3: CASSPEAGEPYEQYF
J: TRBJ2-3; size: NA; length: 13; D: NA; V: TRBV5-1; DNA: TGCGCCAGCATCCAGGGTAGCACAGATACGCAGTATTTT; CDR3: CASIQGSTDTQYF
J: TRBJ2-2; size: NA; length: 14; D: TRBD1; V: TRBV2; DNA: TGTGCCAGCAGCAGGGGGCTTAACACCGGGGAGCTGTTTTTT; CDR3: CASSRGLNTGELFF
J: TRBJ2-3; size: NA; length: 15; D: TRBD2; V: TRBV29-1; DNA: TGCAGCGTTATCTGGAGCGGGGGGCTTTCAGATACGCAGTATTTT; CDR3: CSVIWSGGLSDTQYF
J: TRBJ1-2; size: NA; length: 16; D: TRBD1; V: TRBV5-5; DNA: TGTGCCAGCAGCTTTGACCTCGGACAGGGGGTCTATGGCTACACCTTC; CDR3: CASSFDLGQGVYGYTF
J: TRBJ1-4; size: NA; length: 13; D: TRBD1; V: TRBV2; DNA: TGTGCCAGCGCAGGGGGCTTATATGAAAAACTGTTTTTT; CDR3: CASAGGLYEKLFF
J: TRBJ2-1; size: NA; length: 13; D: NA; V: TRBV19; DNA: TGTGCCACTCTCGGACCTCGATACAATGAGCAGTTCTTC; CDR3: CATLGPRYNEQFF
J: TRBJ2-7; size: NA; length: 11; D: NA; V: TRBV7-9; DNA: TGTGCCAGCAGCTCATACGGGGAGCAGTACTTC; CDR3: CASSSYGEQYF
J: TRBJ1-1; size: NA; length: 15; D: NA; V: TRBV6-5; DNA: TGTGCCAGCAGTTACGGGACGTCGTTGGGCACTGAAGCTTTCTTT; CDR3: CASSYGTSLGTEAFF
J: TRBJ1-1; size: NA; length: 16; D: TRBD1; V: TRBV18; DNA: TGTGCCAGCTCACCATTAGGTCAGGGGGGAAACACTGAAGCTTTCTTT; CDR3: CASSPLGQGGNTEAFF
J: TRBJ1-2; size: NA; length: 14; D: NA; V: TRBV2; DNA: TGTGCCAGCAGTGAGCCGGGAGCTAACTATGGCTACACCTTC; CDR3: CASSEPGANYGYTF
J: TRBJ1-2; size: few; length: 13; D: NA; V: TRBV28; DNA: TGTGCCAGCAGTTTGCCCGGGGCTTATGGCTACACCTTC; CDR3: CASSLPGAYGYTF
J: TRBJ1-2; size: NA; length: 14; D: NA; V: TRBV2; DNA: TGTGCCAGCAGTGATATATCAGGGACCTATGGCTACACCTTC; CDR3: CASSDISGTYGYTF